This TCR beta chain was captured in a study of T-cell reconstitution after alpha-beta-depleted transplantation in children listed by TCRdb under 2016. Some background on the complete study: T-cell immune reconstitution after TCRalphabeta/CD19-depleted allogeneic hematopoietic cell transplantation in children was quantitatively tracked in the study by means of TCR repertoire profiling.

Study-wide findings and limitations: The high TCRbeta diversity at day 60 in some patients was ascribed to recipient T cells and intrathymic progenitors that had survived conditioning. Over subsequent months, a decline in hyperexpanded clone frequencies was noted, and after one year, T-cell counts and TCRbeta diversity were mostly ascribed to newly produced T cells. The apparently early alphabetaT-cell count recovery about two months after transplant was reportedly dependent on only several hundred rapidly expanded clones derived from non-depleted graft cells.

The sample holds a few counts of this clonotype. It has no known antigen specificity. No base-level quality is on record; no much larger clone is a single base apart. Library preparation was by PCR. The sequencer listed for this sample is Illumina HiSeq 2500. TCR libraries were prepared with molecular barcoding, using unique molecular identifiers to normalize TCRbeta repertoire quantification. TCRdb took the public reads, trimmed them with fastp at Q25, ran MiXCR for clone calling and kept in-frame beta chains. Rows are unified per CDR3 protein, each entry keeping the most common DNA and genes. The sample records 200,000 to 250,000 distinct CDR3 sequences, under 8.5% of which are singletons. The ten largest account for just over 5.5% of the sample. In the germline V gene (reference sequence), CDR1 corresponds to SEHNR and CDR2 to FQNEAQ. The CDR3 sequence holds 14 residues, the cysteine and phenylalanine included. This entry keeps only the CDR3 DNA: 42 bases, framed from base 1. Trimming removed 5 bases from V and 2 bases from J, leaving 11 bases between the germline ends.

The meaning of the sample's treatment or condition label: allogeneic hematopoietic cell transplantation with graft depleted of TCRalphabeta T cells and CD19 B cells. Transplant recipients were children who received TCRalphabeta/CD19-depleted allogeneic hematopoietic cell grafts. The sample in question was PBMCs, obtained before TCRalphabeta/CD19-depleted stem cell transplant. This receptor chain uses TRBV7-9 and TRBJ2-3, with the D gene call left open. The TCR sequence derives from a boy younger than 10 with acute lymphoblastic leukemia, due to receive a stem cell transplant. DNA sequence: TGTGCCAGCAGCCCCGCCACGTACACAGATACGCAGTATTTT. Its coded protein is CASSPATYTDTQYF.